A single sample is the source of the 5 T cell receptor beta chains below, sequenced in a study of regulatory T cells in long-lasting Graves disease. Combining iRepertoire HTBI primers with Arm-PCR of CDR3 regions, the authors built TCR beta libraries. TCRdb used MiXCR to reprocess the multiplex PCR reads, holding one entry per CDR3 protein. The data show around 400,000 distinct CDR3 sequences, with approximately 25% seen just once and under 35% held by the top ten. As to time point: persistent/refractory GD, antithyroid drugs over 5 years with positive TRAb. PBMCs provided the RNA from which the TCR library was made. The sample consisted of peripheral blood mononuclear cells (PBMCs), taken when the disease was refractory, from a patient treated with antithyroid drugs. Every receptor here comes from a woman aged 40 to 49 with Graves disease.

The sample holds many counts of this clonotype. The gene calls are TRBV28 and TRBJ2-7; TRBD1 aligns across 7 bases. CDR1 MDHEN and CDR2 SYDVKM come from the germline V gene. V lost 6 bases to trimming and J lost 2 bases; unmatched junction nucleotides: 19. The CDR3 totals 18 residues. CDR3 sequence: CASRNKGPPTGWPYEQYF. The DNA for the CDR3 is TGTGCCAGCAGGAACAAGGGTCCACCGACAGGGTGGCCCTACGAGCAGTACTTC.

This rearrangement joins TRBV19 to TRBJ2-1; TRBD2 aligns across 9 bases. The J segment lost 8 bases and the V segment lost 8 bases, leaving 10 bases of the junction unmatched. This CDR3 spans 14 amino acids. Germline CDR1 reads LNHDA; CDR2 reads SQIVND (reference sequence). The DNA of the CDR3 is TGTGCCAGTTGCTTTAGCGGGAGACACGATGAGCAGTTCTTC. It is translated as CASCFSGRHDEQFF.

The V gene is TRBV7-2, the J gene TRBJ2-5; no definite D call. V dropped 0 bases and J dropped 0 bases, with 5 bases sitting between them. This CDR3 has 14 residues. Germline V gives CDR1 SGHTA, CDR2 FQGNSA. The chain's CDR3 is CASSLAGYQETQYF. Written as DNA, the CDR3 is TGTGCCAGCAGCTTAGCTGGCTACCAAGAGACCCAGTACTTC.

This clonotype occurred many times. This chain uses TRBV7-9 with TRBJ2-5; no reliable D call. The CDR3 consists of 16 residues. Germline V CDR1 and CDR2: SEHNR, FQNEAQ (reference sequence). The V gene lost 1 base and the J gene lost 1 base, with 13 bases spanning the gap. The CDR3 coding sequence is TGTGCCAGCAGCTTAGGAGCGTCAGCCTCCCAAGAGACCCAGTACTTC. Protein sequence: CASSLGASASQETQYF. Full variable domain (outside the CDR3, taken from reference TRBV7-9 and TRBJ2-5): DTGVSQNPRHKITKRGQNVTFRCDPISEHNRLYWYRQTLGQGPEFLTYFQNEAQLEKSRLLSDRFSAERPKGSFSTLEIQRTEQGDSAMYLCASSLGASASQETQYFGPGTRLLVL.

This clonotype appeared a few times. V gene TRBV6-2 or TRBV6-3 combines with J gene TRBJ1-1, with 8 positions matching TRBD1. This CDR3 spans 15 amino acids. Unmatched junction bases numbered 11, after V lost 0 bases and J lost 11 bases. The germline CDR1 and CDR2 sequences are MNHEY and SVGEGT. This CDR3 reads CASSYSATGAVAAFF. CDR3 coding DNA: TGTGCCAGCAGTTACTCGGCGACAGGGGCAGTAGCGGCTTTCTTT.